This T cell receptor beta chain derives from a study of human T cells and chemical hapten exposure. Study background: The sensitizing agent was 2% DPC, placed on around 2 cm by around 2 cm of upper inner arm skin. General study points: All donors were alopecia patients, so their immunity may differ from that of healthy people. TCRs whose frequency exceeded 1 in 1000 remained the same following DPC sensitization.

As processed by the authors: TCR counts had a median of 95,638 per sample and spanned about 23,224 to 750,000. TCRdb redid the calling of the RACE reads with MiXCR, one entry per CDR3 protein. The V and J calls shown here were made by TCRdb, not taken from the authors' results. Of roughly 88,000 distinct CDR3 sequences in the sample, 8% to 10% were seen once. The V gene's germline CDR1 is MNHNS and CDR2 SASEGT. The CDR3 is made up of 12 amino acids. V lost 8 bases, J lost 2 bases, and 9 bases lay in between. The time point here: pre-sensitization, week 0. Indicated treatment: therapeutic diphenylcyclopropenone sensitization with weekly scalp DPC. This clonotype came up a few times. What it recognizes is unknown.

Sequencing used whole blood, obtained in connection with sensitization to the hapten diphenylcyclopropenone (DPC). The origin of this receptor is a woman aged 40 to 55 with alopecia areata. Some clones in this sample may be carry-over from other donors' samples. This chain connects TRBV6-1 to TRBJ1-2, with a possible D match to TRBD1 (6 bases). CDR3 sequence (DNA): TGTGCCAGCGTAGGGGGGAACTATGGCTACACCTTC. Amino acids: CASVGGNYGYTF.